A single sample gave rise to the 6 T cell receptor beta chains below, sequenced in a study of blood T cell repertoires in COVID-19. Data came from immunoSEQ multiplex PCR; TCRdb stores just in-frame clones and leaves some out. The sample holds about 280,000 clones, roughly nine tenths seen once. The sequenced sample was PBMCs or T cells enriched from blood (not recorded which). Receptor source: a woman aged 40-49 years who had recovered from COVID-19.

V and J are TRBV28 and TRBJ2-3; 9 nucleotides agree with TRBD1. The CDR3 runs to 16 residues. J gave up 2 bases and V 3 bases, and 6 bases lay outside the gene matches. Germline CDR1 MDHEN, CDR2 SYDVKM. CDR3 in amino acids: CASSFLGQGHTDTQYF. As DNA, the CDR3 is TGTGCCAGCAGTTTCCTTGGACAGGGGCACACAGATACGCAGTATTTT.

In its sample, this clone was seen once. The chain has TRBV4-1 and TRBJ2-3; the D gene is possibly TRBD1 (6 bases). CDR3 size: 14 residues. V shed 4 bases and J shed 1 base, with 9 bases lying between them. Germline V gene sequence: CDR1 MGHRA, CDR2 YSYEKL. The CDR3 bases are TGCGCCAGCAGCCCGGGACAACGCACAGATACGCAGTATTTT. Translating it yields CASSPGQRTDTQYF.

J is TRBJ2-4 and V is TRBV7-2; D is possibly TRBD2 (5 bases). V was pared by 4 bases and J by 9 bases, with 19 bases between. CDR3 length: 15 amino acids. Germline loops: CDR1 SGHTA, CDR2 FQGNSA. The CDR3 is CASSSQASSGSIQYF. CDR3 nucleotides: TGTGCCAGCAGCTCCCAGGCGTCGTCGGGGAGCATTCAGTACTTC.

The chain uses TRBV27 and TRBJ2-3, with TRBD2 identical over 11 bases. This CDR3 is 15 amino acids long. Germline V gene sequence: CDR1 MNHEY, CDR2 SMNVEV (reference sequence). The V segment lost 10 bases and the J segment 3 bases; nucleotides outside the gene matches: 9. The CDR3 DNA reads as TGTGCCACCACCCTAGCGGGAGGATCGACAGATACGCAGTATTTT. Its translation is CATTLAGGSTDTQYF.

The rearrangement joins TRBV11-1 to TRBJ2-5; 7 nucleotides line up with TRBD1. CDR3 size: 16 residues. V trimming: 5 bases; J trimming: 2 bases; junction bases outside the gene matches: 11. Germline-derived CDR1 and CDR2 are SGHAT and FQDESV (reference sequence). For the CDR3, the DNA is TGTGCCAGCAGCCGACAGGGCCGGCTTCGACAAGAGACCCAGTACTTC. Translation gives CASSRQGRLRQETQYF.

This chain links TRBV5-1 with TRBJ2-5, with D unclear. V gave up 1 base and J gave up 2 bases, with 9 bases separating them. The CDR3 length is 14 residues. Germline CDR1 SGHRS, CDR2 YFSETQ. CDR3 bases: TGCGCCAGCAGCTTGCTAGGCCCGCAAGAGACCCAGTACTTC. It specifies CASSLLGPQETQYF.